The 28 T cell receptor beta chains below were found in one sample sequenced in a study of sequential checkpoint blockade in melanoma. Treatment here: randomized to nivolumab then ipilimumab (arm A) or the reverse (arm B). Sequencing was performed with immunoSEQ multiplex PCR; in TCRdb, only in-frame clones are kept and a portion is missing. The data show around 18,000 clones, 70% to 75% seen once. Specimen: CD8+ T cells sorted from blood (inferred from file names), collected from a patient given nivolumab and ipilimumab in sequence. The receptors were sampled from a human donor with melanoma.

This clone was observed a handful of times. The chain combines TRBV19 with TRBJ2-7; 12 positions agree with TRBD1. The junction had 10 bases not matched to a gene; V was cut back by 5 bases and J by 2 bases. The germline V gene has CDR1 LNHDA and CDR2 SQIVND (reference sequence). The CDR3 loop spans 17 amino acids. In DNA form, the CDR3 reads TGTGCCAGTAGTCCCGGGACAGGGGGCTATGGGGCCTACGAGCAGTACTTC. Translation: CASSPGTGGYGAYEQYF.

This chain uses TRBV2 with TRBJ2-7, with 7 nucleotides matching TRBD2. The CDR3 has 12 amino acids. The V gene's germline CDR1 is SNHLY and CDR2 FYNNEI. With V trimmed by 9 bases and J by 7 bases, 9 bases remained unmatched. The CDR3 region has the DNA TGTGCCAGTACCTTAAGCGGGGCAGAGCAGTACTTC. Translation: CASTLSGAEQYF.

This chain connects TRBV6-4 to TRBJ2-3; 9 nucleotides match TRBD2. V shed 0 bases and J 2 bases; nucleotides not matched to a gene: 3. The germline gives CDR1 MRHNA, CDR2 SNTAGT. The CDR3 consists of 16 residues. The CDR3 loop reads CASSDSTSGHTDTQYF. The DNA for the CDR3 is TGTGCCAGCAGTGACTCGACTAGCGGACACACAGATACGCAGTATTTT.

This clone was seen more than once but under ten times. The junction departs from the called germline gene at one end, perhaps through a read error. The rearrangement uses TRBV4-1 and TRBJ1-2; D is unresolved. The germline gives CDR1 MGHRA, CDR2 YSYEKL. This CDR3 spans 11 amino acids. CDR3: CASSFVGGYTF. CDR3 DNA: TGTGCCAGCAGCTTTGTCGGTGGCTACACCTTC.

The chain employs TRBV5-6 and TRBJ2-7; D is uncertain. CDR1 is SGHDT and CDR2 is YYEEEE in the germline V gene. The CDR3 sequence is 13 residues long. The V end was cut by 0 bases, the J end by 3 bases, with 7 bases between. The DNA for the CDR3 is TGTGCCAGCAGCTTGGCCAACTACTACGAGCAGTACTTC. It encodes CASSLANYYEQYF. Complete variable domain (other parts from reference TRBV5-6 and TRBJ2-7): DAGVTQSPTHLIKTRGQQVTLRCSPKSGHDTVSWYQQALGQGPQFIFQYYEEEERQRGNFPDRFSGHQFPNYSSELNVNALLLGDSALYLCASSLANYYEQYFGPGTRLTVT.

CDR3 coding DNA: TGTGCCAGCAGCCCACTAACAGGGGGCGGCACTGAAGCTTTCTTT. Translated, it gives CASSPLTGGGTEAFF. This chain joins TRBV7-9 and TRBJ1-1, with 9 bases fitting TRBD1. The CDR3 spans 15 residues. The V and J ends lost 5 bases and 4 bases, in that order; junction bases with no gene match: 8. CDR1 and CDR2 from the germline V gene are SEHNR and FQNEAQ (reference sequence).

The genes are TRBV13 and TRBJ2-6; no definite D call. Trimming pared 4 bases from V and 2 bases from J, leaving 9 bases between. Germline V gene sequence: CDR1 PRHDT, CDR2 FYEKMQ (reference sequence). CDR3 length: 15 amino acids. CDR3 region: CASSSLEAGANVLTF. The CDR3 DNA sequence: TGTGCCAGCAGCTCCCTAGAAGCTGGGGCCAACGTCCTGACTTTC.

V usage is TRBV18 and J usage is TRBJ2-7, with a tentative D call TRBD1 (6 bases). Germline CDR1 reads KGHSH; CDR2 reads LQKENI. This CDR3 has 15 residues. The V end was cut by 4 bases, the J end by 2 bases, with 15 bases between. CDR3 loop: CASSRPGHLPYEQYF. In DNA, the CDR3 is TGTGCCAGCTCACGGCCGGGACACCTACCCTACGAGCAGTACTTC. Combining the CDR3 with reference TRBV18 and TRBJ2-7 gives the whole variable domain NAGVMQNPRHLVRRRGQEARLRCSPMKGHSHVYWYRQLPEEGLKFMVYLQKENIIDESGMPKERFSAEFPKEGPSILRIQQVVRGDSAAYFCASSRPGHLPYEQYFGPGTRLTVT.

This clone was recorded a few times. The chain has TRBV6-5 and TRBJ2-6; D uncertain. The CDR3 loop spans 16 amino acids. Germline CDR1 and CDR2: MNHEY and SVGAGI. The V end was cut by 2 bases, the J end by 1 base, with 9 bases between. CDR3 protein: CASSYLTVSGANVLTF. Written as DNA, the CDR3 is TGTGCCAGCAGTTACCTAACAGTGTCTGGGGCCAACGTCCTGACTTTC.

The V and J genes are TRBV13 and TRBJ2-5; D is possibly TRBD1 (7 bases). With the DNA end fitting TRBJ2-7 better, the J assignment may be wrong. The germline V gene encodes CDR1 PRHDT and CDR2 FYEKMQ (reference sequence). The CDR3 contains 16 residues. DNA of the CDR3: TGTGCCAGCAGCGAACACACAGGGGCCGGGGGTTACGAGCAGTACTTC. Protein product: CASSEHTGAGGYEQYF.

V gene TRBV19 combines with J gene TRBJ2-1, with D maybe TRBD2 (7 bases). Trimming removed 3 bases from V and 5 bases from J, with 14 bases in between. The CDR3 has 15 residues. Germline values: CDR1 LNHDA, CDR2 SQIVND (reference sequence). The CDR3 coding sequence is TGTGCCAGTAGTATTTACGGGGGGCCTAACAATGAGCAGTTCTTC. It encodes CASSIYGGPNNEQFF.

This chain links TRBV5-1 with TRBJ2-7; TRBD1 aligns across 11 bases. The CDR3 covers 14 residues. Germline V gives CDR1 SGHRS, CDR2 YFSETQ. With V trimmed by 4 bases and J by 5 bases, 5 bases remained unmatched. CDR3 DNA: TGCGCCAGCAGCGAGGACAGGGGGCTCGACGAGCAGTACTTC. Translating gives CASSEDRGLDEQYF.

This clone was counted once. This chain links TRBV4-1 with TRBJ1-5; D is unresolved. The CDR3 totals 17 residues. Deletions cut 2 bases from V and 6 bases from J, with 20 bases between. Looked up from germline, CDR1 is MGHRA and CDR2 is YSYEKL. CDR3 nucleotide sequence: TGCGCCAGCAGCCAACAAGAGTCTCTGGGTAACAGTCAGCCCCAGCATTTT. Protein product: CASSQQESLGNSQPQHF.

This chain joins TRBV25-1 and TRBJ2-3; D unclear. This CDR3 comprises 14 residues. The germline CDR1 and CDR2 sequences are MGHDK and SYGVNS. V was trimmed by 5 bases and J by 5 bases, leaving 14 bases between them. DNA for the CDR3: TGTGCCAGCAGTAAGAGCATCGTGGTAGATACGCAGTATTTT. Amino acids: CASSKSIVVDTQYF.

The DNA of the CDR3 is TGTGCCAGCAGCTACCCCGGGACAGGCGGGACACTGGCGAACACCGGGGAGCTGTTTTTT. Amino acids: CASSYPGTGGTLANTGELFF. J is TRBJ2-2 and V is TRBV5-8; TRBD1 matches 8 bases. V was pared by 3 bases and J by 0 bases, with 16 bases of the junction left unmatched. The CDR3 is made up of 20 amino acids. Looked up from germline, CDR1 is SGHTS and CDR2 is YDEGEE.

This chain connects TRBV11-2 to TRBJ2-7; possible D gene TRBD2, 5 bases. Between the trimmed V and J ends, which lost 4 bases and 0 bases, there was a span of 10 bases. From germline, CDR1 is SGHAT and CDR2 FQNNGV. The CDR3 has 14 amino acids. The CDR3 reads CASSSDGNSYEQYF. The CDR3 DNA sequence: TGTGCCAGCAGCTCGGACGGGAACTCCTACGAGCAGTACTTC. The full variable domain, rest sourced from reference TRBV11-2 and TRBJ2-7, is EAGVAQSPRYKIIEKRQSVAFWCNPISGHATLYWYQQILGQGPKLLIQFQNNGVVDDSQLPKDRFSAERLKGVDSTLKIQPAKLEDSAVYLCASSSDGNSYEQYFGPGTRLTVT.

This clone was observed a handful of times. The rearrangement joins TRBV6-1 to TRBJ2-1, with 14 nucleotides matching TRBD2. V dropped 6 bases and J dropped 8; count of bases not matched to a gene: 6. The germline gives CDR1 MNHNS, CDR2 SASEGT. The CDR3 sequence is 15 residues long. CDR3 region: CASSFGTSGSDEQFF. The DNA for the CDR3 is TGTGCCAGCAGCTTTGGGACTAGCGGGAGTGATGAGCAGTTCTTC.

V usage is TRBV27 and J usage is TRBJ1-3; 7 bases fit TRBD1. V gave up 0 bases and J gave up 3 bases; unmatched junction bases: 2. This CDR3 is built from 15 residues. Germline CDR1 reads MNHEY; CDR2 reads SMNVEV (reference sequence). The CDR3 sequence is CASSLSGGLGNTIYF. The CDR3 bases are TGTGCCAGCAGTTTATCAGGGGGCCTTGGAAACACCATATATTTT.

This chain joins TRBV6-5 and TRBJ1-3; D may be TRBD1 (5 bases). Germline-derived CDR1 and CDR2 are MNHEY and SVGAGI. This CDR3 comprises 15 residues. The V gene lost 0 bases and the J gene lost 0 bases, with 6 bases spanning the gap. The chain's CDR3 is CASSYSGGSGNTIYF. In DNA form, the CDR3 reads TGTGCCAGCAGTTACTCCGGGGGCTCTGGAAACACCATATATTTT.

This clone was counted a single time. This rearrangement joins TRBV7-2 to TRBJ1-4; tentatively, D is TRBD1 (5 bases). Germline values: CDR1 SGHTA, CDR2 FQGNSA. The CDR3 contains 16 residues. V lost 1 base and J lost 2, with 11 bases in between. CDR3 DNA sequence: TGTGCCAGCAGCTTAGACCCCAGGGCCACTAATGAAAAACTGTTTTTT. This encodes CASSLDPRATNEKLFF.

J is TRBJ2-7 and V is TRBV6-5; TRBD1 might be the D (6 bases). Germline V CDR1 and CDR2: MNHEY, SVGAGI. V gave up 0 bases and J gave up 5 bases, with 14 bases separating them. This CDR3 is built from 15 residues. CDR3 region: CASSYSILGADEQYF. The CDR3 DNA sequence: TGTGCCAGCAGTTACTCGATTTTGGGGGCCGACGAGCAGTACTTC.

The CDR3 sequence is CASSLYADTEAFF. The CDR3 DNA reads as TGTGCCAGCAGTTTATACGCAGACACTGAAGCTTTCTTT. The chain uses TRBV27 and TRBJ1-1; no clear D gene. V lost 1 base and J lost 3, with 6 bases in between. Germline V CDR1 and CDR2: MNHEY, SMNVEV (reference sequence). There are 13 residues in the CDR3.

In this sample, this clone turned up once. The chain joins TRBV5-6 to TRBJ2-5; 8 nucleotides align to TRBD2. The better agreement between TRBJ2-7 and the DNA end casts doubt on the J call. Germline loops: CDR1 SGHDT, CDR2 YYEEEE. The length of the CDR3 is 14 residues. The DNA of the CDR3 is TGTGCCAGCAACGTGGGACTAGGGGCCTACGAGCAGTACTTC. Translating it yields CASNVGLGAYEQYF.

This clone was counted between two and nine times. A far larger clone is a single base away, which makes a read error likely. The rearrangement uses TRBV7-9 and TRBJ1-6; D may be TRBD1 (6 bases). CDR1 is SEHNR, CDR2 FQNEAQ, per germline (reference sequence). CDR3 length: 17 residues. Trimming removed 3 bases from V and 9 bases from J, with 21 bases in between. The CDR3 DNA is TGTGCCAGCAGCTTCCACGATAGACTGGGGGCAGGTTCACCCCTCCACTTT. Protein sequence: CASSFHDRLGAGSPLHF.

This clone was recorded once. V is TRBV10-3 and J is TRBJ2-7; 9 positions agree with TRBD1. The CDR3 has 14 residues. The V segment lost 10 bases and the J segment 5 bases; nucleotides outside the gene matches: 12. CDR1 and CDR2 (germline): ENHRY, SYGVKD. The CDR3 sequence is CATVPRDRVDEQYF. CDR3 DNA: TGTGCCACCGTGCCGAGGGACAGGGTCGACGAGCAGTACTTC.

This sequence joins TRBV6-6 and TRBJ1-2; D unresolved. The germline V gene has CDR1 MNHNY and CDR2 SVGAGI (reference sequence). The CDR3 has 11 amino acids. The V end was cut by 10 bases, the J end by 6 bases, with 12 bases between. The CDR3 protein is CATTAAHGYTF. The CDR3 DNA sequence: TGTGCCACCACAGCGGCCCATGGCTACACCTTC.

The chain employs TRBV7-2 and TRBJ2-7, with TRBD2 matching over 7 bases. The trim removed 3 bases at V and 1 base at J, leaving 3 bases unmatched. The germline gives CDR1 SGHTA, CDR2 FQGNSA. CDR3 size: 14 residues. The CDR3 region has the DNA TGTGCCAGCAGCTTGGTGGGAGGGTCCTACGAGCAGTACTTC. Its protein product is CASSLVGGSYEQYF.

The V call is TRBV6-1, the J call TRBJ2-7; TRBD2 agrees at 7 bases. The trim removed 7 bases at V and 3 bases at J, leaving 6 bases unmatched. This CDR3 region has 13 residues. Per the germline V gene, CDR1 is MNHNS and CDR2 is SASEGT. The CDR3 spells CASIFPSGYEQYF. CDR3 DNA: TGTGCCAGCATCTTCCCTAGCGGCTACGAGCAGTACTTC.